Here is one T cell receptor beta chain with its context. After removal of 3 bases from V and 5 bases from J, the junction contained 12 bases not matched to a gene. Germline V gene lookup returns CDR1 KGHDR and CDR2 SFDVKD. The CDR3 spans 17 residues. The sample is drawn from a study of blood T cell repertoires in COVID-19. In the original processing: Estimates of nucleated cell counts were drawn from the amplification of reference gene primers. Sequenced by immunoSEQ multiplex PCR; TCRdb stores in-frame clones only, minus some. V and J calls and clone size are as listed in that table; D and trimming were resolved from the DNA. The sample has approximately 190,000 clones; roughly 80% are singletons.

The sequence was obtained from a man aged 55 to 70 with active or convalescent COVID-19. The sequenced material came from peripheral blood. The chain has TRBV24-1 and TRBJ2-3, with TRBD1 identical over 8 bases. The CDR3 is CATSDRDPQGAQDTQYF. For the CDR3, the DNA is TGTGCCACCAGTGATCGGGACCCCCAGGGGGCACAAGATACGCAGTATTTT.